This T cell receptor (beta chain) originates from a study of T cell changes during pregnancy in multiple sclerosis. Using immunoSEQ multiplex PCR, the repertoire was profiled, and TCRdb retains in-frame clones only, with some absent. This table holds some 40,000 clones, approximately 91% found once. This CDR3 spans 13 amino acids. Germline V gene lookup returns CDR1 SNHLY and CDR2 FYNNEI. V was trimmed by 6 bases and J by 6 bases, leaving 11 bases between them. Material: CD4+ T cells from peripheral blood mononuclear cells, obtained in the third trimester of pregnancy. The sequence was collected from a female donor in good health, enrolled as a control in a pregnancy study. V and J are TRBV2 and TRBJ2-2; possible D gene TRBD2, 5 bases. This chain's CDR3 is CASRTSVSGELFF. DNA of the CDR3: TGTGCCAGCAGAACTAGTGTCTCCGGGGAGCTGTTTTTT.